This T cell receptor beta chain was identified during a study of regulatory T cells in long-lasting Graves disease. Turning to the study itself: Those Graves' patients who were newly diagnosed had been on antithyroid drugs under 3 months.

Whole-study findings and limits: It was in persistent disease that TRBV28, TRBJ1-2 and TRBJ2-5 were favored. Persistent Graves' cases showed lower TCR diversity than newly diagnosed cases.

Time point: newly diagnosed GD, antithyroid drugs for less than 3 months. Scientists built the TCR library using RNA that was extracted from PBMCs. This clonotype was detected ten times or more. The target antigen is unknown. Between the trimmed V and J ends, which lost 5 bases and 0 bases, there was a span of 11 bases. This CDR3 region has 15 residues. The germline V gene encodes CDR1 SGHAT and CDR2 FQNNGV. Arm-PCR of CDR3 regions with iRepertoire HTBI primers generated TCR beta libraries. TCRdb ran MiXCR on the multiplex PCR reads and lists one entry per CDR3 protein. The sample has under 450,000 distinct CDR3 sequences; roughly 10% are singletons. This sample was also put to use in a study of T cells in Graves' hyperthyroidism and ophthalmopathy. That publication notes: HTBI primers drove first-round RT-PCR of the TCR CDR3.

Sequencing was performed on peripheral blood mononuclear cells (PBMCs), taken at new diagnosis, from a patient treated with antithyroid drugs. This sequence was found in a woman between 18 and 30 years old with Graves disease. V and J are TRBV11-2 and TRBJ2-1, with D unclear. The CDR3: CASSPPIGSYNEQFF. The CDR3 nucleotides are TGTGCCAGCAGCCCCCCTATCGGCTCCTACAATGAGCAGTTCTTC. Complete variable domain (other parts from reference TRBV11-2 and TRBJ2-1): EAGVAQSPRYKIIEKRQSVAFWCNPISGHATLYWYQQILGQGPKLLIQFQNNGVVDDSQLPKDRFSAERLKGVDSTLKIQPAKLEDSAVYLCASSPPIGSYNEQFFGPGTRLTVL.